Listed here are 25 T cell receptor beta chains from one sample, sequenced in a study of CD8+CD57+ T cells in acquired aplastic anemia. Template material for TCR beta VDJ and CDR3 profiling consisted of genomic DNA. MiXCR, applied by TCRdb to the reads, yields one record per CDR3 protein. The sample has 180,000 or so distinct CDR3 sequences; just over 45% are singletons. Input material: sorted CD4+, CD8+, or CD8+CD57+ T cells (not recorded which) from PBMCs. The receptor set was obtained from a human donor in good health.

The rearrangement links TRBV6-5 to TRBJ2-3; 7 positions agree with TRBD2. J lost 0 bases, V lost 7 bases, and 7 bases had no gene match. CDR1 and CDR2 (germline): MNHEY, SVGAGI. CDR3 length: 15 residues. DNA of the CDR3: TGTGCCAGCATTACTAGCGTGTATAGCACAGATACGCAGTATTTT. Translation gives CASITSVYSTDTQYF.

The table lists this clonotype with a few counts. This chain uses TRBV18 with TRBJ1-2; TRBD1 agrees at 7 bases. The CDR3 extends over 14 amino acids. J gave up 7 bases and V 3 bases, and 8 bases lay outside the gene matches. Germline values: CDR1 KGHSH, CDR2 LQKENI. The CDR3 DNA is TGTGCCAGCTCACCCGCGACAGGGAACGGTGGCTACACCTTC. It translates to CASSPATGNGGYTF.

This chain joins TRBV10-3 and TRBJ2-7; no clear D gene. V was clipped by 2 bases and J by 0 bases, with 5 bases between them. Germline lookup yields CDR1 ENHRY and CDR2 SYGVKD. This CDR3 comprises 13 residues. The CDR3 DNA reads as TGTGCCATCAGTGAGGGGTTCTCCTACGAGCAGTACTTC. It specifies CAISEGFSYEQYF.

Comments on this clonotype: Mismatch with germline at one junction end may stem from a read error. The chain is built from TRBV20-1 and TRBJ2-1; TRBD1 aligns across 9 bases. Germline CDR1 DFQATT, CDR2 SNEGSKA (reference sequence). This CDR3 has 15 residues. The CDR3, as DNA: TGCAGTGCTACCGCCGGGACAGGGTTCTACGATGAGCAGTTCTTC. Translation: CSATAGTGFYDEQFF.

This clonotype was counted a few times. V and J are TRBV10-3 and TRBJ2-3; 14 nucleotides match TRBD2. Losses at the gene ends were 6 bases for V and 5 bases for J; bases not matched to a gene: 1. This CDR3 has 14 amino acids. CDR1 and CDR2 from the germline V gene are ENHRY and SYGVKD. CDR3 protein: CAISGTSGGDTQYF. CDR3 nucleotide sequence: TGTGCCATCAGCGGGACTAGCGGGGGAGATACGCAGTATTTT.

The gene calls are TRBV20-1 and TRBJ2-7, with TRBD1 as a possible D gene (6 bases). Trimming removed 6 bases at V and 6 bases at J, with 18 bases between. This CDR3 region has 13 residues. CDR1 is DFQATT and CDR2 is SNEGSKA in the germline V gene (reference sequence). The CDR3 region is CSAPPGGGGEQYF. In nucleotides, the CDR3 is TGCAGTGCCCCACCGGGTGGGGGCGGCGAGCAGTACTTC.

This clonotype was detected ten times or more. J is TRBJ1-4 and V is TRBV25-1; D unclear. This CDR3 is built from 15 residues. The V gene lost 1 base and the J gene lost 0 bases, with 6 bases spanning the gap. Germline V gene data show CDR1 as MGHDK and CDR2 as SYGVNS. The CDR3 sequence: CASSESGTTNEKLFF. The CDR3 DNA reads TGTGCCAGCAGTGAATCCGGGACAACTAATGAAAAACTGTTTTTT. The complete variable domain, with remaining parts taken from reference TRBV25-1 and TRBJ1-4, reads EADIYQTPRYLVIGTGKKITLECSQTMGHDKMYWYQQDPGMELHLIHYSYGVNSTEKGDLSSESTVSRIRTEHFPLTLESARPSHTSQYLCASSESGTTNEKLFFGSGTQLSVL.

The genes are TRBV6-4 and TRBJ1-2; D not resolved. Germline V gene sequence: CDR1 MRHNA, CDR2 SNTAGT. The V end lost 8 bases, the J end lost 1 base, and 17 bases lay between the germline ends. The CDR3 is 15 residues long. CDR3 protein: CASSPQKGFNYGYTF. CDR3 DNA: TGTGCCAGCTCACCCCAAAAAGGGTTTAACTATGGCTACACCTTC.

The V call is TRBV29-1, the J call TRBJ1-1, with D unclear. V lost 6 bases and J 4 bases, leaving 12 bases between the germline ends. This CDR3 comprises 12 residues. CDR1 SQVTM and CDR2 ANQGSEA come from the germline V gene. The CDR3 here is CSVSTTATEAFF. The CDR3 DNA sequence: TGCAGCGTCTCTACAACGGCCACTGAAGCTTTCTTT. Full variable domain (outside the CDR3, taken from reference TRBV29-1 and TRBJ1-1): SAVISQKPSRDICQRGTSLTIQCQVDSQVTMMFWYRQQPGQSLTLIATANQGSEATYESGFVIDKFPISRPNLTFSTLTVSNMSPEDSSIYLCSVSTTATEAFFGQGTRLTVV.

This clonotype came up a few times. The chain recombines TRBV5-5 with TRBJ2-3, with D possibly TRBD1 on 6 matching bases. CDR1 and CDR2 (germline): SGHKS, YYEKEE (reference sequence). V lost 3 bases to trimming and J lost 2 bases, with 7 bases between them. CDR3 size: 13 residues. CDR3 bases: TGTGCCAGCAGCTACAGGGTCACAGATACGCAGTATTTT. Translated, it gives CASSYRVTDTQYF.

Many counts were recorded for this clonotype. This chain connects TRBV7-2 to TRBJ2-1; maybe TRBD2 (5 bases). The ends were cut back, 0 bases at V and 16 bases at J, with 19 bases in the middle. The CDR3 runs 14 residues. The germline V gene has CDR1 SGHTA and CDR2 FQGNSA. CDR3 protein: CASSLAGVFQARFF. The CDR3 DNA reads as TGTGCCAGCAGCTTAGCGGGAGTGTTTCAGGCGCGATTCTTC.

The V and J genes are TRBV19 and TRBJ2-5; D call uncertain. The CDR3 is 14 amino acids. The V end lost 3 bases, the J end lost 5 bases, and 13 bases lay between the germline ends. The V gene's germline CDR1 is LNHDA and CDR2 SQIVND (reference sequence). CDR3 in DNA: TGTGCCAGTAGTATCTATGATGGGTCGGAGACCCAGTACTTC. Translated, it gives CASSIYDGSETQYF.

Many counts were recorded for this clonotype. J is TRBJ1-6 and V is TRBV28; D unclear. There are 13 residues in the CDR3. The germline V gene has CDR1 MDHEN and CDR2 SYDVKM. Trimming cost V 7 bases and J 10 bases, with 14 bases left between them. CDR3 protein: CASNRGRGSPLHF. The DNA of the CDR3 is TGTGCCAGCAACCGGGGAAGAGGATCACCCCTCCACTTT. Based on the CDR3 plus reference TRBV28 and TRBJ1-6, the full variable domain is DVKVTQSSRYLVKRTGEKVFLECVQDMDHENMFWYRQDPGLGLRLIYFSYDVKMKEKGDIPEGYSVSREKKERFSLILESASTNQTSMYLCASNRGRGSPLHFGNGTRLTVT.

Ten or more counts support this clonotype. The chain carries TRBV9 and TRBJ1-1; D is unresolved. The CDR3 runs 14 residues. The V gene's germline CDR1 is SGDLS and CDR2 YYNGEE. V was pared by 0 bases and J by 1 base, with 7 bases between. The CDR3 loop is CASSVGPTNTEAFF. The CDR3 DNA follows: TGTGCCAGCAGCGTAGGACCGACGAACACTGAAGCTTTCTTT.

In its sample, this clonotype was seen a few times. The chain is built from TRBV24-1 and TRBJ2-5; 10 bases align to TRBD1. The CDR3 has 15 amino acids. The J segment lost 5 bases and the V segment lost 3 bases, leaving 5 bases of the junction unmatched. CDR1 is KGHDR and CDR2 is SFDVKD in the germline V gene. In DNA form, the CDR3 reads TGTGCCACCAGTGATCTGGGACAGGGGAGGGAGACCCAGTACTTC. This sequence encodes CATSDLGQGRETQYF.

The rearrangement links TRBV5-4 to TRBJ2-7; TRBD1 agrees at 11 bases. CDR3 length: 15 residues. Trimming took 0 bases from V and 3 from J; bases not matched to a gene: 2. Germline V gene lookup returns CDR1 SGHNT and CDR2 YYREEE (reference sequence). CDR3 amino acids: CASSLEGTGGYEQYF. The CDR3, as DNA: TGTGCCAGCAGCTTGGAAGGGACAGGGGGCTACGAGCAGTACTTC.

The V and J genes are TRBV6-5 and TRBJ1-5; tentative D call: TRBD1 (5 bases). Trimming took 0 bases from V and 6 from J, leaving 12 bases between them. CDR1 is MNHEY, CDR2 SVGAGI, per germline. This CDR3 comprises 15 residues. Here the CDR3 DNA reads TGTGCCAGCAGTTACTCGGGGGGGTTTGGTCAGCCCCAGCATTTT. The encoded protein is CASSYSGGFGQPQHF.

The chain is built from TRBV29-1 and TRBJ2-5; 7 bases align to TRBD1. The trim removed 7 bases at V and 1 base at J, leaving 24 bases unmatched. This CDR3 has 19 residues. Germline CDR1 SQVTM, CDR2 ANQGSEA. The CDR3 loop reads CSGASSLGTVTLSQETQYF. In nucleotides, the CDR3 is TGCAGCGGCGCCAGCAGCTTAGGGACAGTCACTCTGTCCCAAGAGACCCAGTACTTC.

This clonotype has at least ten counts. As DNA, the CDR3 is TGTGCCAGCAGTCCGACAGGGTCTGTCGAGACCCAGTACTTC. Translation gives CASSPTGSVETQYF. V gene TRBV6-1 combines with J gene TRBJ2-5, with 7 bases lining up with TRBD1. Germline V lookup: CDR1 MNHNS, CDR2 SASEGT. The CDR3 sequence is 14 residues long. V lost 5 bases to trimming and J lost 5 bases; unmatched junction nucleotides: 8.

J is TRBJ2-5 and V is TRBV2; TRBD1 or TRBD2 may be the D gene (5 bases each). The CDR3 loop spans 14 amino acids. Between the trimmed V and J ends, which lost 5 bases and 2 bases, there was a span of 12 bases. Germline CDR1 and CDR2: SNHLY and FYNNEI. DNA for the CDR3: TGTGCCAGCAGTCACCGGGACGGACAAGAGACCCAGTACTTC. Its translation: CASSHRDGQETQYF.

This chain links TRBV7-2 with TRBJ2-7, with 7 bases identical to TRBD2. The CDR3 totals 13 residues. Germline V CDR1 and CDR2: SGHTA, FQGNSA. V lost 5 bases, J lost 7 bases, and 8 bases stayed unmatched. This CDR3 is CASSLGGMWEQYF. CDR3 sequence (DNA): TGTGCCAGCAGCCTCGGGGGGATGTGGGAGCAGTACTTC.

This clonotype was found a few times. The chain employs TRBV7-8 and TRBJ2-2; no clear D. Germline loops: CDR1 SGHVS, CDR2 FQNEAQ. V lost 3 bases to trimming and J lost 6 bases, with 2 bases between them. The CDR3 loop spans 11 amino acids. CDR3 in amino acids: CASSLAGELFF. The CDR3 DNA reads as TGTGCCAGCAGCTTGGCCGGGGAGCTGTTTTTT.

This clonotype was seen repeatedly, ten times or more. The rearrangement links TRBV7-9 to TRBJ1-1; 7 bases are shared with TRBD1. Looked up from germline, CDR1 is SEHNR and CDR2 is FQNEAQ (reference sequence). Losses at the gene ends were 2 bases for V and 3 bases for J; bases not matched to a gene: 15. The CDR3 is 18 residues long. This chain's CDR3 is CASSLWDSRPGGYTEAFF. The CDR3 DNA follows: TGTGCCAGCAGCTTATGGGACAGTCGCCCCGGTGGATACACTGAAGCTTTCTTT.

The CDR3 DNA is TGCGCCAGCAGCGACAGGGATTGCACTGAAGCTTTCTTT. It is translated as CASSDRDCTEAFF. The chain links TRBV10-2 to TRBJ1-1, with TRBD1 matching 7 bases. V gave up 6 bases and J gave up 4 bases; unmatched junction bases: 5. The CDR3 totals 13 residues. Germline CDR1 reads WSHSY; CDR2 reads SAAADI.

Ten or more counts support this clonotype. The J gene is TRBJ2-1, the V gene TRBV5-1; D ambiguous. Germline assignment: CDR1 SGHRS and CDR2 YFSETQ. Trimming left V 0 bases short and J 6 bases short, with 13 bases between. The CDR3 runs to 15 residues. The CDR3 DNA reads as TGCGCCAGCAGCTTGGGGGGTCCTCCCTCCAATGAGCAGTTCTTC. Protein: CASSLGGPPSNEQFF.